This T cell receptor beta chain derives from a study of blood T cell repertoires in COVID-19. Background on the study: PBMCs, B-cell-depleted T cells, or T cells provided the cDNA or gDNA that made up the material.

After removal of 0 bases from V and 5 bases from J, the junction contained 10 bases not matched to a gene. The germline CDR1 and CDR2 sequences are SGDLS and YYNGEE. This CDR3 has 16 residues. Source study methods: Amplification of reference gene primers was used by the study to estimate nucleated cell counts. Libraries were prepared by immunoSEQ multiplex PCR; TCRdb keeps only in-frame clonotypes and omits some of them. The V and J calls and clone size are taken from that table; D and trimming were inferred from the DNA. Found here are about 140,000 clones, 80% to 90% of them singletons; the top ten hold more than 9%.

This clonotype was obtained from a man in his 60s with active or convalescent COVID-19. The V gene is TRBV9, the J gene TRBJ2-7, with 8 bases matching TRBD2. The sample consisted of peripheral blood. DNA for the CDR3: TGTGCCAGCAGCGTAGAGGTAGCGGGGATTGGCGACGAGCAGTACTTC. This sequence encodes CASSVEVAGIGDEQYF.